The 29 T cell receptor beta chains reported below all come from one sample, sequenced in a study of T-cell memory formation after mild COVID-19. TCRdb reanalysed the 5' RACE reads using MiXCR and keeps one entry per CDR3 protein. The sample has some 600,000 distinct CDR3 sequences, roughly 17% seen once. The sample comprised PBMCs or a T cell subset sorted from them (not recorded which). The receptors derive from an adult woman who had mild COVID-19 (a few samples of this study predate the infection). Cell type and time point are not known.

The J gene is TRBJ2-5, the V gene TRBV15; tentative D call: TRBD1 (5 bases). The length of the CDR3 is 13 residues. Germline CDR1 and CDR2: LNHNV and YYDKDF (reference sequence). V lost 7 bases and J lost 5, with 14 bases in between. The CDR3 nucleotides are TGTGCCACCACCCCCAGAAGGGGCGAGACCCAGTACTTC. Its protein is CATTPRRGETQYF.

The CDR3 region has the DNA TGTGCCAGCAGCTTTCTCCGGGGGGACTACGAGCAGTACTTC. It encodes CASSFLRGDYEQYF. The chain has TRBV5-6 and TRBJ2-7, with 7 nucleotides matching TRBD2. The CDR3 totals 14 residues. V was pared by 2 bases and J by 3 bases, with 5 bases of the junction left unmatched. Germline V lookup: CDR1 SGHDT, CDR2 YYEEEE.

The V call is TRBV7-6, the J call TRBJ2-3; D gene ambiguous. The germline V gene encodes CDR1 SGHVS and CDR2 FNYEAQ. V was pared by 9 bases and J by 0 bases, with 13 bases between. This CDR3 contains 14 residues. CDR3 sequence (DNA): TGTGCCAGTGGAGACTCAACTAGCACAGATACGCAGTATTTT. This sequence encodes CASGDSTSTDTQYF.

This clonotype was seen at least ten times. The chain joins TRBV5-5 to TRBJ1-1; 8 bases are shared with TRBD1. Germline V lookup: CDR1 SGHKS, CDR2 YYEKEE (reference sequence). With 5 bases clipped from V and 1 base from J, the junction kept 4 bases outside the gene matches. This CDR3 spans 14 amino acids. The DNA of the CDR3 is TGTGCCAGCAGACCTGGGACAGGGAACACTGAAGCTTTCTTT. The encoded protein is CASRPGTGNTEAFF.

This clonotype was seen a handful of times. This chain connects TRBV11-3 to TRBJ2-1; 8 bases fit TRBD2. This CDR3 has 16 residues. V lost 4 bases to trimming and J lost 3 bases; unmatched junction nucleotides: 8. Germline V gene data show CDR1 as SGHNT and CDR2 as YENEEA. CDR3 DNA sequence: TGTGCCAGCAGCTCCTCCAGCGGGAGTTTCTACAATGAGCAGTTCTTC. Its translation: CASSSSSGSFYNEQFF.

The chain has TRBV7-9 and TRBJ2-1, with D tentatively TRBD1 or TRBD2 (5 bases each). Trimming stripped 3 bases from V and 7 bases from J, with 13 bases between. The CDR3 has 14 residues. Germline loops: CDR1 SEHNR, CDR2 FQNEAQ (reference sequence). CDR3 in amino acids: CASSFEGPLNEQFF. The CDR3 nucleotides are TGTGCCAGCAGCTTCGAGGGACCCCTTAATGAGCAGTTCTTC. The whole variable domain, filled in from reference TRBV7-9 and TRBJ2-1, reads DTGVSQNPRHKITKRGQNVTFRCDPISEHNRLYWYRQTLGQGPEFLTYFQNEAQLEKSRLLSDRFSAERPKGSFSTLEIQRTEQGDSAMYLCASSFEGPLNEQFFGPGTRLTVL.

The chain combines TRBV6-2 or TRBV6-3 with TRBJ2-1, with 9 bases identical to TRBD2. Germline CDR1 reads MNHEY; CDR2 reads SVGEGT. Germline trimming cut 8 bases from V and 10 bases from J; bases unmatched to any gene: 24. The CDR3 is 18 residues long. For the CDR3, the DNA is TGTGCCAGCGGACCTTACGAGGCGGGAGGGCCCTCCGTACGGGAGCAGTTCTTC. Protein sequence: CASGPYEAGGPSVREQFF.

This clonotype was counted only a few times. The gene calls are TRBV2 and TRBJ1-2; 7 nucleotides agree with TRBD1. Germline-derived CDR1 and CDR2 are SNHLY and FYNNEI. Unmatched junction bases numbered 10, after V lost 6 bases and J lost 6 bases. CDR3 size: 14 residues. The CDR3 DNA is TGTGCCAGCAGGAATGAATTCACAGGGGATGGCTACACCTTC. This encodes CASRNEFTGDGYTF.

In its sample, this clonotype was seen many times. The rearrangement links TRBV30 to TRBJ1-6; D gene ambiguous. Germline V CDR1 and CDR2: GTSNPN, SVGIG (reference sequence). Trimming left V 5 bases short and J 2 bases short, with 10 bases between. This CDR3 has 14 residues. In DNA, the CDR3 is TGTGCCTGGGTCAGGATGCCCTATAATTCACCCCTCCACTTT. Translated: CAWVRMPYNSPLHF.

This clonotype occurred many times. V is TRBV7-9 and J is TRBJ2-7; no reliable D call. The CDR3 has 13 amino acids. V was pared by 2 bases and J by 7 bases, with 12 bases between. CDR1 and CDR2 from the germline V gene are SEHNR and FQNEAQ (reference sequence). Here the CDR3 reads CASSLSADYEQYF. CDR3 sequence (DNA): TGTGCCAGCAGCTTATCGGCGGATTATGAGCAGTACTTC. Based on the CDR3 plus reference TRBV7-9 and TRBJ2-7, the full variable domain is DTGVSQNPRHKITKRGQNVTFRCDPISEHNRLYWYRQTLGQGPEFLTYFQNEAQLEKSRLLSDRFSAERPKGSFSTLEIQRTEQGDSAMYLCASSLSADYEQYFGPGTRLTVT.

This clonotype has more than one count but fewer than ten. V and J are TRBV7-9 and TRBJ2-3; 8 positions match TRBD1. The CDR3 sequence is 14 residues long. Trimming removed 5 bases from V and 3 bases from J; junction bases left unmatched: 4. CDR1 is SEHNR and CDR2 is FQNEAQ in the germline V gene (reference sequence). The DNA of the CDR3 is TGTGCCAGCAGCCGACAGGGGTGGACAGATACGCAGTATTTT. Amino acids: CASSRQGWTDTQYF. The full variable domain, rest sourced from reference TRBV7-9 and TRBJ2-3, is DTGVSQNPRHKITKRGQNVTFRCDPISEHNRLYWYRQTLGQGPEFLTYFQNEAQLEKSRLLSDRFSAERPKGSFSTLEIQRTEQGDSAMYLCASSRQGWTDTQYFGPGTRLTVL.

This clonotype has just a few counts. The chain carries TRBV2 and TRBJ2-7; D ambiguous. Per the germline V gene, CDR1 is SNHLY and CDR2 is FYNNEI. CDR3 length: 11 amino acids. The V and J ends lost 10 bases and 7 bases respectively, with 14 bases between them. This CDR3 is CANRPVGEQYF. The CDR3 region has the DNA TGTGCCAATCGACCCGTCGGAGAGCAGTACTTC.

This clonotype was seen more than once but under ten times. This sequence joins TRBV5-1 and TRBJ2-2; maybe TRBD2 (5 bases). The germline V gene has CDR1 SGHRS and CDR2 YFSETQ. V was cut by 0 bases and J by 4 bases, with 22 bases left in between. This CDR3 spans 19 amino acids. CDR3 amino acids: CASSLGPPARGWSTGELFF. CDR3 DNA: TGCGCCAGCAGCTTGGGTCCCCCCGCTCGGGGATGGAGCACCGGGGAGCTGTTTTTT. The entire variable domain, with the rest obtained from reference TRBV5-1 and TRBJ2-2, is as follows: KAGVTQTPRYLIKTRGQQVTLSCSPISGHRSVSWYQQTPGQGLQFLFEYFSETQRNKGNFPGRFSGRQFSNSRSEMNVSTLELGDSALYLCASSLGPPARGWSTGELFFGEGSRLTVL.

The chain couples TRBV24-1 to TRBJ1-5; no definite D call. The V end lost 9 bases, the J end lost 3 bases, and 14 bases lay between the germline ends. Germline values: CDR1 KGHDR, CDR2 SFDVKD. The CDR3 loop spans 14 amino acids. In DNA, the CDR3 is TGTGCCACCGGAGGGTCCTACCTCAATCAGCCCCAGCATTTT. The encoded protein is CATGGSYLNQPQHF.

The rearrangement links TRBV12-3 or TRBV12-4 to TRBJ1-5, with a tentative D call TRBD1 (6 bases). V lost 5 bases to trimming and J lost 2 bases, with 10 bases between them. The length of the CDR3 is 14 residues. CDR3 sequence (DNA): TGTGCCAGCAGTCAGCGACAGGGCAATCAGCCCCAGCATTTT. Protein: CASSQRQGNQPQHF.

The V and J genes are TRBV10-3 and TRBJ2-7; TRBD2 agrees at 10 bases. The germline V gene encodes CDR1 ENHRY and CDR2 SYGVKD. J lost 2 bases, V lost 6 bases, and 4 bases had no gene match. The CDR3 runs 14 residues. The CDR3 region is CAISEGTSAYEQYF. CDR3 nucleotides: TGTGCCATCAGCGAAGGGACTAGCGCCTACGAGCAGTACTTC.

This CDR3 reads CASSYTSGKYNEQFF. The CDR3, as DNA: TGCGCCAGCAGCTACACTAGCGGGAAATACAATGAGCAGTTCTTC. V and J are TRBV5-1 and TRBJ2-1; 10 bases match TRBD2. Trimming at V came to 3 bases and at J to 4 bases, leaving 4 bases not matched to a gene. Germline loops: CDR1 SGHRS, CDR2 YFSETQ. The length of the CDR3 is 15 residues.

This clonotype was detected ten times or more. The chain carries TRBV7-9 and TRBJ2-3; D might be TRBD2 (6 bases). The CDR3 is made up of 14 amino acids. Germline lookup yields CDR1 SEHNR and CDR2 FQNEAQ (reference sequence). Trimming cost V 7 bases and J 3 bases, with 14 bases left between them. CDR3 in amino acids: CASTTTGGTDTQYF. CDR3 nucleotide sequence: TGTGCCAGCACCACGACCGGGGGAACAGATACGCAGTATTTT.

CDR3 sequence reads: CASSHNDNYGYTF. The CDR3 DNA is TGTGCCAGCAGCCATAACGATAACTATGGCTACACCTTC. V usage is TRBV7-9 and J usage is TRBJ1-2; D is uncertain. The CDR3 contains 13 residues. CDR1 is SEHNR, CDR2 FQNEAQ, per germline (reference sequence). V lost 5 bases and J lost 1, with 8 bases in between.

In DNA, the CDR3 is TGTGCCAGCAGCCAAGATCTGGTCAGGGGTGCATGGGAGCAGTACTTC. Its protein is CASSQDLVRGAWEQYF. The V gene is TRBV14, the J gene TRBJ2-7; TRBD1 is a possible D gene (6 bases). In germline, CDR1 is SGHDN, CDR2 FVKESK. The CDR3 spans 16 residues. Trimming cost V 0 bases and J 7 bases, with 19 bases left between them.

In its sample, this clonotype was seen a few times. The rearrangement uses TRBV5-6 and TRBJ2-2; 12 bases fit TRBD2. V lost 3 bases and J lost 6; bases outside the gene matches: 12. The germline V gene has CDR1 SGHDT and CDR2 YYEEEE. The CDR3 runs 18 residues. CDR3 in amino acids: CASSSEKLAGGRPGELFF. CDR3 nucleotide sequence: TGTGCCAGCAGCTCAGAAAAACTAGCGGGGGGTCGCCCCGGGGAGCTGTTTTTT.

This clonotype was seen at least ten times. CDR3: CAISEGGRETQYF. The CDR3 DNA sequence: TGTGCCATCTCCGAGGGAGGAAGGGAGACCCAGTACTTC. The rearrangement links TRBV10-3 to TRBJ2-5, with TRBD2 as a possible D gene (6 bases). Germline V gene sequence: CDR1 ENHRY, CDR2 SYGVKD. The CDR3 extends over 13 amino acids. V was trimmed by 8 bases and J by 5 bases, leaving 15 bases between them.

This clonotype was recorded many times. As DNA, the CDR3 is TGCGCCAGCAGCTTGGCCGGAGGGGGACCCACTGAAGCTTTCTTT. The encoded protein is CASSLAGGGPTEAFF. J is TRBJ1-1 and V is TRBV5-1; tentative D call: TRBD1 (6 bases). Trimming pared 0 bases from V and 4 bases from J, leaving 13 bases between. CDR3 length equals 15 residues. Germline assignment: CDR1 SGHRS and CDR2 YFSETQ.

This clonotype turned up a few times. The chain joins TRBV7-3 to TRBJ2-1; 12 nucleotides match TRBD2. The germline gives CDR1 SGHTA, CDR2 FQGTGA. With V trimmed by 4 bases and J by 7 bases, 2 bases remained unmatched. The CDR3 length is 14 residues. The CDR3 nucleotides read TGTGCCAGCAGCTGGACTAGCGGGATAAATGAGCAGTTCTTC. Encoded protein: CASSWTSGINEQFF.

This clonotype was observed a few times. The rearrangement joins TRBV3-1 to TRBJ2-7; weak D call: TRBD1 (6 bases). The CDR3 has 15 amino acids. Trimming stripped 8 bases from V and 0 bases from J, with 17 bases between. From germline, CDR1 is LGHDT and CDR2 YNNKEL (reference sequence). This CDR3 reads CASGQLVLSSYEQYF. DNA for the CDR3: TGTGCCAGCGGACAGCTTGTATTAAGCTCCTACGAGCAGTACTTC.

This clonotype was found a few times. In DNA form, the CDR3 reads TGTGCCACCAGTGACCCCAACATGGAGACCCAGTACTTC. Translation: CATSDPNMETQYF. This chain links TRBV24-1 with TRBJ2-5; no clear D gene. The CDR3 contains 13 residues. Germline V gene sequence: CDR1 KGHDR, CDR2 SFDVKD. The germline V and J ends were trimmed by 4 bases and 5 bases, with 10 bases remaining between them.

This rearrangement joins TRBV12-3 or TRBV12-4 to TRBJ1-1; D call uncertain. Trimming removed 4 bases at V and 1 base at J, with 7 bases between. CDR3 length equals 13 residues. The CDR3 spells CASSYNKNTEAFF. The CDR3 DNA reads TGTGCCAGCAGTTACAACAAGAACACTGAAGCTTTCTTT.

The CDR3 DNA follows: TGTGCCAGCAGCGTGGGGGAAGATACGCAGTATTTT. This encodes CASSVGEDTQYF. J is TRBJ2-3 and V is TRBV9; D is perhaps TRBD1 or TRBD2 (5 bases each). The ends were cut back, 2 bases at V and 5 bases at J, with 6 bases in the middle. Germline V gene sequence: CDR1 SGDLS, CDR2 YYNGEE. The CDR3 contains 12 residues.

The rearrangement joins TRBV20-1 to TRBJ2-1; 7 bases agree with TRBD2. The CDR3 length is 13 residues. Germline loops: CDR1 DFQATT, CDR2 SNEGSKA (reference sequence). J lost 3 bases, V lost 1 base, and 0 bases had no gene match. DNA for the CDR3: TGCAGTGCTAGAGCGGGGGGCTACAATGAGCAGTTCTTC. Its protein product is CSARAGGYNEQFF.